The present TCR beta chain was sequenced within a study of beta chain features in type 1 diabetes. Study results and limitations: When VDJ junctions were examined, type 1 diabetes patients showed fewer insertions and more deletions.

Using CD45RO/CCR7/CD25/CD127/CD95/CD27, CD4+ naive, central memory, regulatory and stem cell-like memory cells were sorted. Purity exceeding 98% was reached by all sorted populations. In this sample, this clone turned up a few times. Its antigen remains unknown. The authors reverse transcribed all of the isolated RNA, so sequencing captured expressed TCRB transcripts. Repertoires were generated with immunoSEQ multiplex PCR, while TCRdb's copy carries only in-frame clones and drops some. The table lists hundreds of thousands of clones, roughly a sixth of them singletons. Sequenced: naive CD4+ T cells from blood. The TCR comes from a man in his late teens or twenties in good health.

CDR3 in amino acids: CASSNPSLGDIQYF. CDR3 DNA sequence: TGTGCCAGTAGTAATCCCTCCCTGGGGGACATTCAGTACTTC. J is TRBJ2-4 and V is TRBV19; D possibly matches TRBD1 or TRBD2 (5 bases each). V lost 4 bases, J lost 8 bases, and 15 bases lay in between. The CDR3 spans 14 residues. Germline CDR1 and CDR2: LNHDA and SQIVND (reference sequence).